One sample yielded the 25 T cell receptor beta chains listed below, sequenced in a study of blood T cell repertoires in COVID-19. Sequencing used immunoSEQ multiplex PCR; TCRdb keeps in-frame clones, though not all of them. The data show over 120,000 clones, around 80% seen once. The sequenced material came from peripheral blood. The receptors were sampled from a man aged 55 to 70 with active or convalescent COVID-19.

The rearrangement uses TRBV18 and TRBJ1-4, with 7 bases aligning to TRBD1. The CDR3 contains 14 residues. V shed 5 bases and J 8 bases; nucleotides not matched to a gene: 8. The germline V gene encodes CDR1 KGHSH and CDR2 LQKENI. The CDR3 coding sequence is TGTGCCAGCTCAAGGGGACAGTTAAACGAAAAACTGTTTTTT. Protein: CASSRGQLNEKLFF.

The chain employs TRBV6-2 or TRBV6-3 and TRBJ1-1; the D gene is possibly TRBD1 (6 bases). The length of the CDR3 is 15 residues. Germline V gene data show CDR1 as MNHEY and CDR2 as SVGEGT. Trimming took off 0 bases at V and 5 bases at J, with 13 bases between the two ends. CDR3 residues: CASSYSGGRGTEAFF. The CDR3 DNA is TGTGCCAGCAGTTACTCGGGGGGGCGCGGGACTGAAGCTTTCTTT.

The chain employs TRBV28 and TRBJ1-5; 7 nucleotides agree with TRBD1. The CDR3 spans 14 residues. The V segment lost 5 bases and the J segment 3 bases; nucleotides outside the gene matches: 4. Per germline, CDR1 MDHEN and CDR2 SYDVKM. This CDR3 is CASSTGTVNQPQHF. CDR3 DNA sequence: TGTGCCAGCAGTACCGGGACAGTCAATCAGCCCCAGCATTTT. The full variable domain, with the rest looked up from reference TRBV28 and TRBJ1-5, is DVKVTQSSRYLVKRTGEKVFLECVQDMDHENMFWYRQDPGLGLRLIYFSYDVKMKEKGDIPEGYSVSREKKERFSLILESASTNQTSMYLCASSTGTVNQPQHFGDGTRLSIL.

The CDR3 DNA follows: TGTGCCAGCAGCCAAGATGGGGGACTAGTGGGGGAGACCCAGTACTTC. This codes for CASSQDGGLVGETQYF. The V call is TRBV3-1 (or the pseudogene TRBV3-2), the J call TRBJ2-5; 8 positions agree with TRBD2. Germline V CDR1 and CDR2: LGHDT, YNNKEL (reference sequence). Trimming at V came to 0 bases and at J to 5 bases, leaving 8 bases not matched to a gene. This CDR3 has 16 amino acids.

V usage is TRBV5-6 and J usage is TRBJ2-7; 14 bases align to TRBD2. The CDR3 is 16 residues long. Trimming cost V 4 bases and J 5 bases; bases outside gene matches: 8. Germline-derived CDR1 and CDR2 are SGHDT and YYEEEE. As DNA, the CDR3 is TGTGCCAGCAGCGGACTAGCGGGAGGTGGGGCGGACGAGCAGTACGTC. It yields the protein CASSGLAGGGADEQYV.

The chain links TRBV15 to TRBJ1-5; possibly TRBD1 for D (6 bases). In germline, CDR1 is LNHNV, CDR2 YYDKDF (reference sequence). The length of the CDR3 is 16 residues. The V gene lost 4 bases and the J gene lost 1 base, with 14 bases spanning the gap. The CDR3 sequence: CATSKKQGLSNQPQHF. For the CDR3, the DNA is TGTGCCACCAGCAAAAAACAGGGCCTCAGCAATCAGCCCCAGCATTTT.

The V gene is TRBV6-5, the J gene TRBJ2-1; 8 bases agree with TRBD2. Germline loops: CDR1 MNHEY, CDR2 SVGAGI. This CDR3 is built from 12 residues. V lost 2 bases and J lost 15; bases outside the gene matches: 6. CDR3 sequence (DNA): TGTGCCAGCAGTTACGGGCGGGAGGAGTTGTTCTTC. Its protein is CASSYGREELFF.

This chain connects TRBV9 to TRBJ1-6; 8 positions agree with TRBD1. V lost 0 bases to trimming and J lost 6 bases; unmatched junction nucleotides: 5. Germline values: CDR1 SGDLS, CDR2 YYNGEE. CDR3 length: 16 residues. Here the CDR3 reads CASSVAQGAGNSPLHF. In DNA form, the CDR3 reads TGTGCCAGCAGCGTAGCTCAGGGGGCGGGTAATTCACCCCTCCACTTT.

CDR3 DNA sequence: TGTGCCAGCAGTCTCCGGGACTCTGGAGAGACCCAGTACTTC. Protein product: CASSLRDSGETQYF. This rearrangement joins TRBV27 to TRBJ2-5, with TRBD2 as a possible D gene (6 bases). CDR1 is MNHEY and CDR2 is SMNVEV in the germline V gene (reference sequence). CDR3 length: 14 residues. Trimming took off 5 bases at V and 4 bases at J, with 14 bases between the two ends.

The DNA of the CDR3 is TGTGCCAGCAAAACCGGGACTCTAAACACCGGGGAGCTGTTTTTT. Amino acid sequence: CASKTGTLNTGELFF. The J gene is TRBJ2-2, the V gene TRBV6-5; a possible D gene is TRBD2 (6 bases). Germline-derived CDR1 and CDR2 are MNHEY and SVGAGI. Trimming pared 7 bases from V and 2 bases from J, leaving 14 bases between. The CDR3 covers 15 residues.

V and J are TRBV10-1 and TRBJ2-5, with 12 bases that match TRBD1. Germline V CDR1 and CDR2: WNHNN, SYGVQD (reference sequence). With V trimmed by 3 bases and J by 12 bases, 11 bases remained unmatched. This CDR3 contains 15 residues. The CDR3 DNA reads TGCGCCAGCAGTGATTCCGGGACAGGGGGCATCACCAAGTACTTC. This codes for CASSDSGTGGITKYF.

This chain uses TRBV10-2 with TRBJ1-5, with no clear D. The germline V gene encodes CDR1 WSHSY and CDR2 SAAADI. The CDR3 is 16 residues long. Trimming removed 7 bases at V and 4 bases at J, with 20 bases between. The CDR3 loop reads CASTPIGQTKNQPQHF. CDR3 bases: TGCGCCAGCACCCCGATTGGGCAGACGAAAAATCAGCCCCAGCATTTT.

For the CDR3, the DNA is TGCGCCAGCAGCCAAGTGACTGGCTCTGGAAACACCATATATTTT. It specifies CASSQVTGSGNTIYF. V is TRBV4-3 and J is TRBJ1-3; D remains ambiguous. The CDR3 has 15 amino acids. The germline V gene has CDR1 LGHNA and CDR2 YSLEER. V lost 1 base to trimming and J lost 0 bases, with 7 bases between them.

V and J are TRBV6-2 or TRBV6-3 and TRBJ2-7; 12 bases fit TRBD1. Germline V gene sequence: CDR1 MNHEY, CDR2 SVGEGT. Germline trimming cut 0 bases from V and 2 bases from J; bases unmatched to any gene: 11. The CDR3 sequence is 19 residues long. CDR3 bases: TGTGCCAGCAGTTACTCGGCGGGACAGGGGGCGTCCCAGGCCTACGAGCAGTACTTC. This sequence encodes CASSYSAGQGASQAYEQYF.

CDR3 coding DNA: TGTGCCAGCAGCTCCGGGGGGACAGGGAATTCACCCCTCCACTTT. Residues: CASSSGGTGNSPLHF. The rearrangement joins TRBV7-8 to TRBJ1-6; 9 bases agree with TRBD1. CDR1 is SGHVS and CDR2 is FQNEAQ in the germline V gene. V shed 4 bases and J 7 bases; nucleotides not matched to a gene: 5. This CDR3 is 15 amino acids long.

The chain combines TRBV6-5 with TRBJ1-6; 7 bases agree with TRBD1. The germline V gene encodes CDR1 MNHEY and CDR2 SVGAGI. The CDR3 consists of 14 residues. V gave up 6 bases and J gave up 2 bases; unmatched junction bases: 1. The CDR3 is CASRQGAYNSPLHF. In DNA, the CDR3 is TGTGCCAGCAGGCAGGGGGCCTATAATTCACCCCTCCACTTT.

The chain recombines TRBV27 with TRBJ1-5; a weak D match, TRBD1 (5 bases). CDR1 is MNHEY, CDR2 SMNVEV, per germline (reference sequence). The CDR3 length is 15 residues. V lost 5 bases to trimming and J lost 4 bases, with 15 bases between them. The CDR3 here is CASSQGTQRNQPQHF. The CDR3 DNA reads TGTGCCAGCAGTCAGGGCACCCAACGGAATCAGCCCCAGCATTTT.

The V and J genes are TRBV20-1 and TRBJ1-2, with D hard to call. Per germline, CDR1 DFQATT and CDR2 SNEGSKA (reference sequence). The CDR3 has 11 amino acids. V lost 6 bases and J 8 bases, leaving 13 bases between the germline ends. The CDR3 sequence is CSARGPSGYTF. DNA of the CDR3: TGCAGTGCCCGCGGGCCCAGCGGCTACACCTTC.

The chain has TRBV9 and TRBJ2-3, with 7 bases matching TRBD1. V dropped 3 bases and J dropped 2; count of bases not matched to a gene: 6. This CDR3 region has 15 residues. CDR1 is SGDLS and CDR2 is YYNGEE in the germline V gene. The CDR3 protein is CASSGDRDLTDTQYF. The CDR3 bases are TGTGCCAGCAGCGGCGACAGGGACCTCACAGATACGCAGTATTTT.

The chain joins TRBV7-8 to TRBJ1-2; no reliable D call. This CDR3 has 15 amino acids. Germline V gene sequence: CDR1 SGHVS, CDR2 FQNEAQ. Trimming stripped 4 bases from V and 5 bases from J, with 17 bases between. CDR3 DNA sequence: TGTGCCAGCAGCTACACAGAAGGTTCCCATTATGGCTACACCTTC. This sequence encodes CASSYTEGSHYGYTF.

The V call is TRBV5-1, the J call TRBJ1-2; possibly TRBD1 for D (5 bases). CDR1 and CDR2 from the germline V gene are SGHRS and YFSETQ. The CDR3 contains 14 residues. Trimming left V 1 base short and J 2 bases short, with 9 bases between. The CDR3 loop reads CASSLTTANYGYTF. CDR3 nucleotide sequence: TGCGCCAGCAGCTTGACGACAGCAAACTATGGCTACACCTTC.

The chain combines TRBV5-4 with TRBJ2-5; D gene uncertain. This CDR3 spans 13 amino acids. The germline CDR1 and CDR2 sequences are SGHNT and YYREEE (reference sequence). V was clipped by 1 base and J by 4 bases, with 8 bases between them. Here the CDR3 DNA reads TGTGCCAGCAGCTTGCCGGGTCCAGAGACCCAGTACTTC. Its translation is CASSLPGPETQYF.

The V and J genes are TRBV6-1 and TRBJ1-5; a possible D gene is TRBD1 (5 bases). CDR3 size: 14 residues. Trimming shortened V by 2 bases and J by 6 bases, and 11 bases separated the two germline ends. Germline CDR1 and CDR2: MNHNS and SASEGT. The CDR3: CASSESGGIQPQHF. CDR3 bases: TGTGCCAGCAGTGAATCGGGGGGTATTCAGCCCCAGCATTTT.

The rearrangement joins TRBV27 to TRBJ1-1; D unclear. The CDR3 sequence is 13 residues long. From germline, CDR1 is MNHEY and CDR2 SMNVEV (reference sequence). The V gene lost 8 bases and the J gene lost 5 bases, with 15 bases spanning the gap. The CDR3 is CASRTPGFTEAFF. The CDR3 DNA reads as TGTGCCAGCCGAACCCCAGGCTTTACTGAAGCTTTCTTT.

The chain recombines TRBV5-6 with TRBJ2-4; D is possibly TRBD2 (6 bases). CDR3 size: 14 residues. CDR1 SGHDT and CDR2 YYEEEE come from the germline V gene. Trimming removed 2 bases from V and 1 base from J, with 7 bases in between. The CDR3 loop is CASSLRGAKNIQYF. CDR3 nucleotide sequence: TGTGCCAGCAGCTTACGGGGGGCCAAAAACATTCAGTACTTC.